The entry below describes one T cell receptor beta chain. What it binds is unknown. This sample stems from a study of cytomegalovirus exposure and HLA in healthy donors. Findings and caveats of the study: Presence/absence analyses treated sequencing depth as roughly uniform across donors. Available immune exposure information was restricted to CMV serostatus only.

This CDR3 region has 13 residues. Trimming took 1 base from V and 2 from J, leaving 6 bases between them. Germline V gene data show CDR1 as SEHNR and CDR2 as FQNEAQ (reference sequence). The PCR used 60 Vbeta and 13 Jbeta primers. Only in-frame clones appear in the TCRdb table, and some are missing; sequencing was by immunoSEQ multiplex PCR. Its table records 100,000 to 150,000 clones. The genes are TRBV7-9 and TRBJ2-7, with a weak D call TRBD2 (5 bases). This sequence originates from a man between 18 and 35 years old in good health and CMV-seronegative. Sequencing was performed on PBMCs. CDR3 DNA sequence: TGTGCCAGCAGCTTAGGGAGGACCTACGAGCAGTACTTC. Translated: CASSLGRTYEQYF.